What follows are 24 T cell receptor beta chains derived from one specimen sequenced in a study of vaccination effects on CD4 cells after COVID-19. The assay was immunoSEQ multiplex PCR, and TCRdb's table has in-frame clones only and misses some. The sample has 17,000 or so clones, around 70% seen once. The antigens of these receptors remain unknown. Expansion of antigen-specific CD4+ T cells with viral peptide pools was carried out by the ViraFEST assay before sequencing. Isolation of CD4+ T cells took place after 10 days of culture. The individual was infected with SARS-CoV-2 between March and December 2020, as confirmed by PCR. The input for sequencing was CD4+ T cells from PBMCs cultured with SARS-CoV-2 spike peptides, taken before COVID-19 vaccination. The receptors originated from a human donor who had a prior SARS-CoV-2 infection.

This clone was seen more than once but under ten times. The gene calls are TRBV9 and TRBJ1-6, with 7 bases that match TRBD1. Germline lookup yields CDR1 SGDLS and CDR2 YYNGEE. V shed 4 bases, J shed 2 bases, and the junction held 9 bases outside the gene matches. This CDR3 is built from 17 residues. CDR3 DNA sequence: TGTGCCAGCAGCAAACGGGACAGAAGACCCTATAATTCACCCCTCCACTTT. Translated: CASSKRDRRPYNSPLHF.

The chain combines TRBV7-2 with TRBJ2-7, with D unresolved. CDR3 length: 13 residues. Germline V lookup: CDR1 SGHTA, CDR2 FQGNSA. Trimming cost V 5 bases and J 4 bases, with 12 bases left between them. The DNA of the CDR3 is TGTGCCAGCAGCCTCATCGTGCCTTACGAGCAGTACTTC. This encodes CASSLIVPYEQYF.

V is TRBV6-5 and J is TRBJ2-3; tentatively, D is TRBD1 (6 bases). CDR3 length: 14 amino acids. Between the trimmed V and J ends, which lost 5 bases and 3 bases, there was a span of 12 bases. From germline, CDR1 is MNHEY and CDR2 SVGAGI. This chain's CDR3 is CASSKDRQTDTQYF. The CDR3 DNA follows: TGTGCCAGCAGTAAGGACAGACAGACAGATACGCAGTATTTT.

The J gene is TRBJ2-3, the V gene TRBV7-6, with 8 bases identical to TRBD2. Germline V gene sequence: CDR1 SGHVS, CDR2 FNYEAQ. The CDR3 is 16 residues long. V trimming: 1 base; J trimming: 6 bases; junction bases outside the gene matches: 9. The CDR3 DNA is TGTGCCAGCAGCTTAGGTCCAGCGGGGGCGTCGGATACGCAGTATTTT. Encoded protein: CASSLGPAGASDTQYF.

The chain carries TRBV4-2 and TRBJ2-7, with 11 bases that match TRBD1. Losses at the gene ends were 3 bases for V and 3 bases for J; bases not matched to a gene: 7. Germline values: CDR1 LGHNA, CDR2 YNFKEQ. This CDR3 contains 16 residues. DNA for the CDR3: TGTGCCAGCAGCCATACCACCGGGACAGGGGGCTACGAGCAGTACTTC. This encodes CASSHTTGTGGYEQYF.

V gene TRBV7-6 combines with J gene TRBJ2-2; 8 nucleotides line up with TRBD1. Unmatched junction bases numbered 13, after V lost 3 bases and J lost 7 bases. CDR3 length equals 17 residues. Germline-derived CDR1 and CDR2 are SGHVS and FNYEAQ. The CDR3 here is CASSLAPTGVLGGELFF. The CDR3 DNA reads as TGTGCCAGCAGCTTGGCTCCGACAGGGGTCCTTGGCGGGGAGCTGTTTTTT.

The chain recombines TRBV2 with TRBJ2-3; D is uncertain. Germline CDR1 reads SNHLY; CDR2 reads FYNNEI. The ends were cut back, 2 bases at V and 3 bases at J, with 3 bases in the middle. The CDR3 has 12 amino acids. Here the CDR3 DNA reads TGTGCCAGCAGTGAAACGACAGATACGCAGTATTTT. It yields the protein CASSETTDTQYF.

This clone was counted a few times. This chain connects TRBV18 to TRBJ2-5; TRBD2 is a possible D gene (6 bases). V was cut by 2 bases and J by 3 bases, with 13 bases left in between. The CDR3 contains 15 residues. Germline values: CDR1 KGHSH, CDR2 LQKENI. CDR3 residues: CASSPFSGGKETQYF. The CDR3 DNA is TGTGCCAGCTCACCATTCTCCGGCGGGAAAGAGACCCAGTACTTC.

The CDR3 DNA reads TGTGCCAGCAGCTTCCCGGGAAGGGGCTACAATGAGCAGTTCTTC. It encodes CASSFPGRGYNEQFF. V usage is TRBV11-3 and J usage is TRBJ2-1; possibly TRBD1 or TRBD2 for D (5 bases each). The CDR3 is made up of 15 amino acids. CDR1 is SGHNT and CDR2 is YENEEA in the germline V gene. The V and J ends lost 3 bases and 3 bases respectively, with 12 bases between them. Based on the CDR3 plus reference TRBV11-3 and TRBJ2-1, the full variable domain is EAGVVQSPRYKIIEKKQPVAFWCNPISGHNTLYWYLQNLGQGPELLIRYENEEAVDDSQLPKDRFSAERLKGVDSTLKIQPAELGDSAVYLCASSFPGRGYNEQFFGPGTRLTVL.

The V gene is TRBV9, the J gene TRBJ1-1; no definite D call. The CDR3 consists of 13 residues. Deletions cut 4 bases from V and 3 bases from J, with 10 bases between. CDR1 is SGDLS and CDR2 is YYNGEE in the germline V gene. CDR3 amino acids: CASSTQEDTEAFF. The CDR3 DNA reads as TGTGCCAGCAGCACCCAGGAGGACACTGAAGCTTTCTTT.

The rearrangement links TRBV5-4 to TRBJ1-6; 7 nucleotides line up with TRBD1. Germline CDR1 is SGHNT and CDR2 is YYREEE (reference sequence). This CDR3 has 14 residues. The V and J ends lost 2 bases and 14 bases, in that order; junction bases with no gene match: 10. For the CDR3, the DNA is TGTGCCAGCAGCTTCCGGGACAGCAAATCCACCCTCCACTTT. Its protein is CASSFRDSKSTLHF.

The gene calls are TRBV19 and TRBJ1-4; the match to TRBD1 covers 10 bases. Germline CDR1 reads LNHDA; CDR2 reads SQIVND (reference sequence). The CDR3 extends over 17 amino acids. After removal of 9 bases from V and 8 bases from J, the junction contained 18 bases not matched to a gene. CDR3 protein: CASSVAWDRGQREKLFF. DNA for the CDR3: TGTGCCAGCTCCGTAGCCTGGGACAGGGGACAACGCGAAAAACTGTTTTTT.

The V call is TRBV2, the J call TRBJ2-5, with 7 nucleotides matching TRBD2. Germline trimming cut 3 bases from V and 4 bases from J; bases unmatched to any gene: 5. CDR3 length: 14 amino acids. In germline, CDR1 is SNHLY, CDR2 FYNNEI. The CDR3: CASSDASGRETQYF. The CDR3 bases are TGTGCCAGCAGTGACGCTAGCGGAAGAGAGACCCAGTACTTC.

The chain is built from TRBV11-1 and TRBJ2-3; 8 bases align to TRBD2. Germline CDR1 SGHAT, CDR2 FQDESV (reference sequence). CDR3 length: 13 residues. Trimming took 8 bases from V and 1 from J; bases not matched to a gene: 2. CDR3 amino acids: CASQTSGTDTQYF. The DNA of the CDR3 is TGTGCCAGCCAGACTAGCGGCACAGATACGCAGTATTTT.

The chain joins TRBV5-1 to TRBJ2-7; 7 nucleotides agree with TRBD2. The ends lost 3 bases at V and 5 bases at J; junction bases unmatched: 14. Germline V lookup: CDR1 SGHRS, CDR2 YFSETQ. The CDR3 covers 16 residues. The chain's CDR3 is CASSSGLASGFNEQYF. DNA of the CDR3: TGCGCCAGCAGCTCGGGGTTGGCTAGCGGATTTAACGAGCAGTACTTC.

The V gene is TRBV27, the J gene TRBJ1-3, with TRBD1 as a possible D gene (6 bases). The CDR3 has 16 amino acids. The germline V and J ends were trimmed by 5 bases and 4 bases, with 18 bases remaining between them. The germline CDR1 and CDR2 sequences are MNHEY and SMNVEV (reference sequence). CDR3 loop: CASSRPNRVGGNTIYF. The CDR3 bases are TGTGCCAGCAGTAGACCAAACAGGGTTGGAGGAAACACCATATATTTT.

This clone was observed a few times. This chain joins TRBV2 and TRBJ2-3, with D maybe TRBD1 (6 bases). The CDR3 has 14 residues. Trimming removed 4 bases at V and 2 bases at J, with 10 bases between. The germline CDR1 and CDR2 sequences are SNHLY and FYNNEI. The CDR3 nucleotides read TGTGCCAGCAGTGGGGGACAAGTCACAGATACGCAGTATTTT. This encodes CASSGGQVTDTQYF. Full variable domain (missing parts from reference TRBV2 and TRBJ2-3): EPEVTQTPSHQVTQMGQEVILRCVPISNHLYFYWYRQILGQKVEFLVSFYNNEISEKSEIFDDQFSVERPDGSNFTLKIRSTKLEDSAMYFCASSGGQVTDTQYFGPGTRLTVL.

J is TRBJ2-7 and V is TRBV18, with 10 bases that match TRBD1. The junction had 8 bases not matched to a gene; V was cut back by 3 bases and J by 6 bases. Germline values: CDR1 KGHSH, CDR2 LQKENI. The CDR3 totals 15 residues. The CDR3 sequence is CASSPGRGQGLEQYF. The CDR3 bases are TGTGCCAGCTCACCTGGACGGGGACAGGGGCTCGAGCAGTACTTC.

The J gene is TRBJ1-1, the V gene TRBV24-1, with D maybe TRBD1 (6 bases). Germline values: CDR1 KGHDR, CDR2 SFDVKD. The V end was cut by 5 bases, the J end by 1 base, with 22 bases between. CDR3 length: 18 amino acids. This chain's CDR3 is CATSGPGREGGTNTEAFF. The CDR3 coding sequence is TGTGCCACCAGTGGCCCCGGGAGGGAAGGGGGGACGAACACTGAAGCTTTCTTT.

This chain links TRBV24-1 with TRBJ2-1; 11 nucleotides agree with TRBD2. The CDR3 has 16 residues. Germline values: CDR1 KGHDR, CDR2 SFDVKD. J lost 8 bases, V lost 4 bases, and 9 bases had no gene match. As DNA, the CDR3 is TGTGCCACCAGTGACGAGACTAGCGGGAAAAGACATGAGCAGTTCTTC. It specifies CATSDETSGKRHEQFF.

The chain is built from TRBV6-6 and TRBJ2-6; the D gene is possibly TRBD1 (6 bases). This CDR3 spans 15 amino acids. Trimming removed 4 bases at V and 2 bases at J, with 9 bases between. Germline V gives CDR1 MNHNY, CDR2 SVGAGI (reference sequence). CDR3 bases: TGTGCCAGCAGTTCGTCAGGGGCTGGGGCCAACGTCCTGACTTTC. Encoded protein: CASSSSGAGANVLTF.

V and J are TRBV19 and TRBJ2-3, with no clear D. The germline V gene has CDR1 LNHDA and CDR2 SQIVND (reference sequence). The CDR3 runs to 15 residues. V shed 3 bases and J shed 1 base, with 11 bases lying between them. DNA of the CDR3: TGTGCCAGTAGTATTTGGGCAGGAGGCACAGATACGCAGTATTTT. Amino acid sequence: CASSIWAGGTDTQYF.

The J gene is TRBJ2-5, the V gene TRBV6-5; D is uncertain. The CDR3 runs 12 residues. V was shortened by 4 bases and J by 5 bases, with 8 bases between the two germline ends. The germline gives CDR1 MNHEY, CDR2 SVGAGI. This chain's CDR3 is CASSSIGETQYF. CDR3 sequence (DNA): TGTGCCAGCAGTTCCATCGGGGAGACCCAGTACTTC.

The rearrangement joins TRBV7-9 to TRBJ1-1, with D possibly matching TRBD1 (5 bases). CDR3 length: 15 residues. Trimming took off 4 bases at V and 5 bases at J, with 17 bases between the two ends. Germline V gives CDR1 SEHNR, CDR2 FQNEAQ (reference sequence). The CDR3 coding sequence is TGTGCCAGCAGCTCCGCCAAAGGGGTGGAGACTGAAGCTTTCTTT. This translates into CASSSAKGVETEAFF. The variable domain in full, with the rest retrieved from reference TRBV7-9 and TRBJ1-1, is DTGVSQNPRHKITKRGQNVTFRCDPISEHNRLYWYRQTLGQGPEFLTYFQNEAQLEKSRLLSDRFSAERPKGSFSTLEIQRTEQGDSAMYLCASSSAKGVETEAFFGQGTRLTVV.